The 21 T cell receptor beta chains below come from one sample, sequenced in a study of CD4 T cells in relation to SARS-CoV-2 and coronaviruses. Which antigens these TCRs recognize remains unknown. The assay was immunoSEQ multiplex PCR, and TCRdb's table has in-frame clones only and misses some. There are 36,000 or so clones in the sample; 77% occur only once, and less than 3% lies in the top ten. The sample taken for sequencing was memory CD4+ T cells from PBMCs, cultured in vitro. These receptors came from an adult with COVID-19.

The chain links TRBV4-2 to TRBJ2-6; D is undetermined. Deletions cut 0 bases from V and 4 bases from J, with 16 bases between. CDR1 is LGHNA and CDR2 is YNFKEQ in the germline V gene. The CDR3 contains 18 residues. CDR3 coding DNA: TGTGCCAGCAGCCAAGAGGCGGCCCAAGCGTCCGGGGCCAACGTCCTGACTTTC. Translation gives CASSQEAAQASGANVLTF.

The rearrangement links TRBV7-9 to TRBJ2-1, with D perhaps TRBD1 (5 bases). Trimming shortened V by 5 bases and J by 7 bases, and 15 bases separated the two germline ends. This CDR3 region has 14 residues. Germline V gene data show CDR1 as SEHNR and CDR2 as FQNEAQ (reference sequence). CDR3 bases: TGTGCCAGCAGCCGTGGGGCCTTCAGGAATGAGCAGTTCTTC. It codes for CASSRGAFRNEQFF.

This clone was counted a few times. The chain couples TRBV2 to TRBJ2-2; D is possibly TRBD1 (5 bases). This CDR3 has 13 amino acids. Germline lookup yields CDR1 SNHLY and CDR2 FYNNEI. Trimming left V 6 bases short and J 6 bases short, with 11 bases between. The CDR3 sequence is CASRARAPGELFF. The CDR3 DNA sequence: TGTGCCAGCAGAGCCAGGGCTCCCGGGGAGCTGTTTTTT.

The genes are TRBV15 and TRBJ1-1; TRBD1 matches 7 bases. This CDR3 region has 13 residues. The ends lost 6 bases at V and 2 bases at J; junction bases unmatched: 3. Germline lookup yields CDR1 LNHNV and CDR2 YYDKDF (reference sequence). The CDR3 bases are TGTGCCACCAGTTGGGACAGAAACACTGAAGCTTTCTTT. This encodes CATSWDRNTEAFF.

The chain is built from TRBV7-8 and TRBJ2-7; D is unresolved. The CDR3 contains 17 residues. Germline CDR1 SGHVS, CDR2 FQNEAQ. The V and J ends lost 1 base and 3 bases respectively, with 19 bases between them. The CDR3, as DNA: TGTGCCAGCAGCTTAGTGGTTGGTTATGGCCTCGTCTACGAGCAGTACTTC. Translating gives CASSLVVGYGLVYEQYF.

The chain couples TRBV5-4 to TRBJ2-1; 7 bases match TRBD2. Germline values: CDR1 SGHNT, CDR2 YYREEE (reference sequence). With V trimmed by 0 bases and J by 4 bases, 7 bases remained unmatched. The CDR3 has 16 residues. This chain's CDR3 is CASSLGREELYNEQFF. DNA for the CDR3: TGTGCCAGCAGCTTGGGTCGGGAGGAGCTTTACAATGAGCAGTTCTTC. The whole variable domain, filled in from reference TRBV5-4 and TRBJ2-1, reads ETGVTQSPTHLIKTRGQQVTLRCSSQSGHNTVSWYQQALGQGPQFIFQYYREEENGRGNFPPRFSGLQFPNYSSELNVNALELDDSALYLCASSLGREELYNEQFFGPGTRLTVL.

The chain recombines TRBV14 with TRBJ2-7, with D tentatively TRBD1 (6 bases). With 3 bases removed from V and 3 bases from J, the gap between germline ends came to 9 bases. The V gene's germline CDR1 is SGHDN and CDR2 FVKESK. The CDR3 spans 13 residues. The CDR3 bases are TGTGCCAGCAGCCACCAGGGGCACTACGAGCAGTACTTC. It translates to CASSHQGHYEQYF.

The chain links TRBV30 to TRBJ2-5; possible D gene TRBD2, 6 bases. The CDR3 contains 14 residues. Germline V CDR1 and CDR2: GTSNPN, SVGIG (reference sequence). V was trimmed by 0 bases and J by 3 bases, leaving 11 bases between them. The CDR3 sequence is CAWSVSGVEETQYF. The CDR3 DNA is TGTGCCTGGAGTGTATCGGGGGTTGAAGAGACCCAGTACTTC.

V usage is TRBV30 and J usage is TRBJ1-3; the D is unclear. The CDR3 consists of 13 residues. V was shortened by 3 bases and J by 3 bases, with 9 bases between the two germline ends. The germline CDR1 and CDR2 sequences are GTSNPN and SVGIG (reference sequence). In DNA form, the CDR3 reads TGTGCCTGGAGGAGGTTTTATGGAAACACCATATATTTT. It is translated as CAWRRFYGNTIYF.

DNA of the CDR3: TGTGCCAGCAGCCAAGATTGGACAGTAGCCAAAAACATTCAGTACTTC. This encodes CASSQDWTVAKNIQYF. V and J are TRBV4-2 and TRBJ2-4; tentative D call: TRBD1 (6 bases). Germline CDR1 LGHNA, CDR2 YNFKEQ. This CDR3 contains 16 residues. The V and J ends lost 0 bases and 0 bases respectively, with 9 bases between them.

The V and J genes are TRBV16 and TRBJ1-4; a possible D gene is TRBD1 (5 bases). Germline CDR1 reads KGHSY; CDR2 reads FQNENV. Trimming removed 5 bases from V and 7 bases from J, with 14 bases in between. The CDR3 runs to 14 residues. CDR3 sequence: CASSETGTVEKLFF. Written as DNA, the CDR3 is TGTGCCAGCAGCGAAACCGGGACGGTTGAAAAACTGTTTTTT.

This clone was counted only a few times. The J gene is TRBJ2-1, the V gene TRBV29-1, with a weak D call TRBD1 (5 bases). CDR3 length equals 17 residues. The germline CDR1 and CDR2 sequences are SQVTM and ANQGSEA. V lost 0 bases and J lost 7, with 22 bases in between. CDR3 sequence reads: CSVEDLGNRLHSNEQFF. CDR3 in DNA: TGCAGCGTTGAAGATCTAGGGAACAGGCTCCATTCGAATGAGCAGTTCTTC.

This clone was observed a handful of times. The chain recombines TRBV6-4 with TRBJ2-3, with 9 positions matching TRBD2. The CDR3 totals 15 residues. Per the germline V gene, CDR1 is MRHNA and CDR2 is SNTAGT. Unmatched junction bases numbered 4, after V lost 3 bases and J lost 3 bases. CDR3 in DNA: TGTGCCAGCAGTGAGGGTAGCGGGAGTACAGATACGCAGTATTTT. Residues: CASSEGSGSTDTQYF.

The chain couples TRBV6-4 to TRBJ2-1; D not certain. CDR1 MRHNA and CDR2 SNTAGT come from the germline V gene. The CDR3 extends over 15 amino acids. V was clipped by 3 bases and J by 0 bases, with 9 bases between them. The CDR3 coding sequence is TGTGCCAGCAGTGAGACGGAGAGCTCCTACAATGAGCAGTTCTTC. It codes for CASSETESSYNEQFF.

This chain connects TRBV3-1 (or the pseudogene TRBV3-2) to TRBJ2-7; D is possibly TRBD2 (7 bases). From germline, CDR1 is LGHDT and CDR2 YNNKEL (reference sequence). This CDR3 spans 15 amino acids. The V end was cut by 6 bases, the J end by 1 base, with 16 bases between. This CDR3 reads CASRPSGGGSYEQYF. The CDR3, as DNA: TGTGCCAGCAGGCCTAGCGGAGGGGGTTCCTACGAGCAGTACTTC.

Worth noting for this clone: Its ends do not fully match the called genes, so a read error is possible. The J gene is TRBJ2-7, the V gene TRBV7-7, with 7 bases that match TRBD2. The germline gives CDR1 SSHAT, CDR2 FNYEAQ (reference sequence). The CDR3 sequence is 14 residues long. CDR3 protein: CASSPQRGAYEQYF. DNA of the CDR3: TGTGCTAGCAGCCCCCAGCGGGGCGCCTACGAGCAGTACTTC.

The CDR3 DNA reads as TGTGCCAGCAGCCCTAGCCCGGGGGCCTACGAGCAGTACTTC. Residues: CASSPSPGAYEQYF. This chain connects TRBV7-6 to TRBJ2-7, with a tentative D call TRBD2 (6 bases). CDR3 size: 14 residues. V was cut by 5 bases and J by 2 bases, with 13 bases left in between. Germline loops: CDR1 SGHVS, CDR2 FNYEAQ.

The genes are TRBV19 and TRBJ2-7, with D perhaps given as TRBD1 or TRBD2 (5 bases each). The CDR3 length is 17 residues. V dropped 3 bases and J dropped 0 bases, with 18 bases sitting between them. CDR1 LNHDA and CDR2 SQIVND come from the germline V gene (reference sequence). The CDR3 nucleotides are TGTGCCAGTAGTATGGACACTAGTGGCGAGACCTCCTACGAGCAGTACTTC. Protein: CASSMDTSGETSYEQYF.

This rearrangement joins TRBV12-3 or TRBV12-4 to TRBJ1-1; D is undetermined. The CDR3 totals 13 residues. Trimming took off 0 bases at V and 4 bases at J, with 6 bases between the two ends. CDR3 protein: CASSLASVTEAFF. CDR3 sequence (DNA): TGTGCCAGCAGTTTAGCGTCGGTCACTGAAGCTTTCTTT.

This clone was picked up a small number of times. The chain employs TRBV19 and TRBJ1-2; TRBD1 matches at 7 bases. In germline, CDR1 is LNHDA, CDR2 SQIVND (reference sequence). The junction had 8 bases not matched to a gene; V was cut back by 6 bases and J by 4 bases. The CDR3 has 14 amino acids. CDR3 protein: CASRPGQLFYGYTF. The CDR3 nucleotides are TGTGCCAGTAGACCGGGACAGTTGTTCTATGGCTACACCTTC.

V and J are TRBV19 and TRBJ2-7, with D possibly being TRBD1 or TRBD2 (5 bases each). The V gene lost 7 bases and the J gene lost 2 bases, with 18 bases spanning the gap. This CDR3 is built from 15 residues. Looked up from germline, CDR1 is LNHDA and CDR2 is SQIVND (reference sequence). CDR3 nucleotide sequence: TGTGCCAGTACCCCCGGCGGGTCAGGGACCTACGAGCAGTACTTC. Encoded protein: CASTPGGSGTYEQYF.